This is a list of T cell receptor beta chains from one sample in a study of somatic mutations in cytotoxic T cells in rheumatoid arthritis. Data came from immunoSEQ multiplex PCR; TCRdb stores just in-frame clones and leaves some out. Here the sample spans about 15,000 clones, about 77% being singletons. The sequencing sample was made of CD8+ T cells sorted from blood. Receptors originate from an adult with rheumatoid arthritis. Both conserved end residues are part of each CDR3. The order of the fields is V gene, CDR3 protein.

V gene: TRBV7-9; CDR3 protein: CASSFTHTYNEQFF
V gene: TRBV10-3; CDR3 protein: CATRTFFTEAFF
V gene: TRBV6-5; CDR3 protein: CASSYSGGEGEKLFF
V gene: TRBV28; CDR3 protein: CASSTLQDLTEAFF
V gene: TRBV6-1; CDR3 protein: CASTPRRSTYEQYF
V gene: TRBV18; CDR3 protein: CASSSSDRPNEQFF
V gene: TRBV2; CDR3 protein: CASSETMTVSSTDTQYF
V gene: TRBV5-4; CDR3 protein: CASSEDWTSSYNEQFF
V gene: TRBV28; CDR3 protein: CASSLWGGLYEQYF
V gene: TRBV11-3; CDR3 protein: CASSAENGEQFF
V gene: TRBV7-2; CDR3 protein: CASSLALPYEQYF
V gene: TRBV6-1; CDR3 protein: CASVDRVSYGYTF
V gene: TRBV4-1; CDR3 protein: CASSQDKNEQYF
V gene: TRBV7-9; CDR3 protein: CASSGGVFYNEQFF
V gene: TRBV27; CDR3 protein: CASPSAGTSGRASRTGELFF
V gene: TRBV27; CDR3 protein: CASSPTRDTGELFF
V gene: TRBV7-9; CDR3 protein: CASSLSIDMNTEAFF
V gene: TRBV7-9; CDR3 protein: CASSFSGLADNEQFF
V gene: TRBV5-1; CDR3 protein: CASSNSGSDTEAFF
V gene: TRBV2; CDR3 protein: CASSQLAHTPYEQYF
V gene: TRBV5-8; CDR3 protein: CASSLEGWSYNSPLHF
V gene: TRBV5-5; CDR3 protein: CASSAGTGYNSPLHF
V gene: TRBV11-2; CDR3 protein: CASSLSGGRMFEQFF
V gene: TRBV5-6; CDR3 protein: CASSLEVGDEQYF
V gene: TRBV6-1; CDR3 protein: CASSELAGGGDTGELFF
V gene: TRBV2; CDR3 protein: CASSDRESYGYTF
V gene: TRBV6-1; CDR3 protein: CATGYNEQFF
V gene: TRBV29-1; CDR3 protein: CSVSRDATNEKLFF